This T cell receptor (beta chain) was documented in a study of prognosis after radiotherapy for stage I lung cancer. TCR beta CDR3 amplification from genomic DNA was performed by two-round multiplex PCR. Gene-specific TRBV and TRBJ primers were used in PCR round one. One entry per CDR3 protein, called by TCRdb with MiXCR from the multiplex PCR reads. The sample contains some 35,000 distinct CDR3 sequences, 25% to 40% of which appear only once. On this clonotype: It may be a read error: a sequence one base away is much more abundant.

This CDR3 has 12 amino acids. Germline V gives CDR1 DFQATT, CDR2 SNEGSKA (reference sequence). Sequenced material: PBMCs, taken before or after stereotactic body radiation therapy (not recorded which). The TCR sequence derives from a donor over 45 with non-small cell lung cancer. This chain joins TRBV20-1 and TRBJ2-1; D not certain. The CDR3 loop is CSASKQFNEQLF. Written as DNA, the CDR3 is TGCAGTGCTAGTAAACAGTTCAATGAGCAGCTCTTC.